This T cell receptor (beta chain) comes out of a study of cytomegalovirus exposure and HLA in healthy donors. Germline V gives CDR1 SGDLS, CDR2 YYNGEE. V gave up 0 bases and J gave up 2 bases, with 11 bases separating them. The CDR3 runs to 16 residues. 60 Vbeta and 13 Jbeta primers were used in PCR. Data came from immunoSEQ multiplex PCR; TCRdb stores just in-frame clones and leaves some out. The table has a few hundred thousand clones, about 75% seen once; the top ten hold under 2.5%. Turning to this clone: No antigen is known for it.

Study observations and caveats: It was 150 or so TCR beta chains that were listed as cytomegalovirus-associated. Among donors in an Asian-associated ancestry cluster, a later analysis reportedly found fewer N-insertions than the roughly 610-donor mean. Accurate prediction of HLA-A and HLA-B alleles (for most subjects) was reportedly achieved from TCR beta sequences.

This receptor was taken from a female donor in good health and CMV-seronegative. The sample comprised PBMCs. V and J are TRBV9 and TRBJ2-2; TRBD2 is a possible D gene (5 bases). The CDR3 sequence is CASSVAGSVNTGELFF. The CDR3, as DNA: TGTGCCAGCAGCGTAGCCGGTAGCGTAAACACCGGGGAGCTGTTTTTT.